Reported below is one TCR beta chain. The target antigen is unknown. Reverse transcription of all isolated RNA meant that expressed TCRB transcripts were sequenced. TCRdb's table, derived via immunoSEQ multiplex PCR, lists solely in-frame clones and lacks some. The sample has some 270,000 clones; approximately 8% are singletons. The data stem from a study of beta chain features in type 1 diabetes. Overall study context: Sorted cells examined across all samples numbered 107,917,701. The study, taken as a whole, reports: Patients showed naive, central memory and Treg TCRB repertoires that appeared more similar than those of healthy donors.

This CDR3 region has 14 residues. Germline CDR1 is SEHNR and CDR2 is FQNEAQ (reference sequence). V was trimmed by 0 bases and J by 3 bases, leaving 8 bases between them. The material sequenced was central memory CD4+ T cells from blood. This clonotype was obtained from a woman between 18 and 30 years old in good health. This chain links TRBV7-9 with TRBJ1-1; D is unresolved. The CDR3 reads CASSLANRDTEAFF. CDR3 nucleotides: TGTGCCAGCAGCTTAGCTAATCGGGACACTGAAGCTTTCTTT.